This TCR beta chain was retrieved from a study of OX40 agonist ivuxolimab in advanced cancers. Study background: In this cohort, patients received ivuxolimab, an agonistic anti-OX40 (CD134) antibody. Across the patients, intravenous ivuxolimab was delivered every 2 weeks at 0.01 to 10 mg/kg. Prior therapy, whether anti-PD-1, anti-PD-L1 or anti-CTLA-4, was allowed, and less than 45% had some. Whole-study results and caveats: At 0.1-3.0 mg/kg, partial responders had clonal expansion among the lowest observed.

Data came from immunoSEQ multiplex PCR; TCRdb stores just in-frame clones and leaves some out. The sample has tens of thousands of clones; 75% to 90% are singletons. As regards this clone: The antigen is not known.

Between the trimmed V and J ends, which lost 6 bases and 5 bases, there was a span of 19 bases. This CDR3 comprises 15 residues. Looked up from germline, CDR1 is MNHEY and CDR2 is SMNVEV (reference sequence). The starting material was CD4+ or CD8+ T cells sorted from blood, obtained in a trial of the OX40 agonist ivuxolimab. The origin of this receptor is an adult with an advanced solid tumor such as melanoma, head and neck, liver or kidney cancer. The chain recombines TRBV27 with TRBJ2-5; D remains unclear. In nucleotides, the CDR3 is TGTGCCAGCAGCCGAAGGAGTTTTCCCCAGGAGACCCAGTACTTC. This gives the protein CASSRRSFPQETQYF.